The T cell receptor beta chain described here comes from a study of tumor-infiltrating lymphocytes in primary liver carcinoma. Across the study: Surgery removed the patients' primary liver carcinoma.

With a constant-region primer, TCR beta cDNA was made from about 0.5 ug of total RNA. Libraries covering TCR beta were generated through three nested multiplex PCR rounds (using a slightly modified ARM-PCR). The study ran its first two PCR rounds for approximately 11 cycles each, using TRBV1-TRBV30 forward primers and a C-beta reverse primer. TCRdb itself ran the multiplex PCR reads through MiXCR, one entry per CDR3 protein. The profile shows approximately 330,000 distinct CDR3 sequences, about 65% of them singletons. Unsorted whole blood supplied the blood RNA, and germline DNA was isolated too. The CDR3 numbers 14 amino acids, ends counted. Germline loops: CDR1 SGHAT, CDR2 FQNNGV. With regard to this clonotype: The conserved phenylalanine or tryptophan normally closing the CDR3 is absent here, so this likely arose from a read error. The DNA is left out, because the CDR3 cannot be placed on it with certainty; the CDR3 is given as TCRdb lists it.

The material sequenced was peripheral blood. J is TRBJ2-7 and V is TRBV11-2. The receptor was derived from a man aged 35 to 55 with primary liver carcinoma and hepatitis B virus infection. CDR3: CTSSPWGNTYEQYL.